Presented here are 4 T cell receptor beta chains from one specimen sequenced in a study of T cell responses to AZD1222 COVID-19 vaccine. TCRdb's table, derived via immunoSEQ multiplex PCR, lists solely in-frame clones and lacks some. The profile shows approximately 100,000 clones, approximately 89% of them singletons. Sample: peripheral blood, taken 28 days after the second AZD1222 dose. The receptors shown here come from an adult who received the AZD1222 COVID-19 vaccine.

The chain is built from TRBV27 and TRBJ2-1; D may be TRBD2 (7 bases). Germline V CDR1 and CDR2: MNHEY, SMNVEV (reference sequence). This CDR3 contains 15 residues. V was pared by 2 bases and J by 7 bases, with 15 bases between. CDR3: CASSLTRGGGNEQFF. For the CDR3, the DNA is TGTGCCAGCAGTTTAACTAGAGGGGGGGGGAATGAGCAGTTCTTC.

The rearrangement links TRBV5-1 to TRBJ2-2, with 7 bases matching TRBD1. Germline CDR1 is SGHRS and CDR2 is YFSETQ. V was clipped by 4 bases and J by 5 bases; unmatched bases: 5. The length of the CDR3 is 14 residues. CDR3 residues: CASSIGQATGELFF. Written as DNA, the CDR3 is TGCGCCAGCAGCATCGGACAGGCAACCGGGGAGCTGTTTTTT.

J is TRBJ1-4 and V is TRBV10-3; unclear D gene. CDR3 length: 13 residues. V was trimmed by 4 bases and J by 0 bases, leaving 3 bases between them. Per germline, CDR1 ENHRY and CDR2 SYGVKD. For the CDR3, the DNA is TGTGCCATCAGTGTGTCAACTAATGAAAAACTGTTTTTT. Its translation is CAISVSTNEKLFF.

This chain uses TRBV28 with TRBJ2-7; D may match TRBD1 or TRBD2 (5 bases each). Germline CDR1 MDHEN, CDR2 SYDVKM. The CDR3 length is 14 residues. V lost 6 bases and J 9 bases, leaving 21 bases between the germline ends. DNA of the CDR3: TGTGCCAGCAGCATTCCGGGACGGGGCGTCCGGCAGTACTTC. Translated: CASSIPGRGVRQYF.